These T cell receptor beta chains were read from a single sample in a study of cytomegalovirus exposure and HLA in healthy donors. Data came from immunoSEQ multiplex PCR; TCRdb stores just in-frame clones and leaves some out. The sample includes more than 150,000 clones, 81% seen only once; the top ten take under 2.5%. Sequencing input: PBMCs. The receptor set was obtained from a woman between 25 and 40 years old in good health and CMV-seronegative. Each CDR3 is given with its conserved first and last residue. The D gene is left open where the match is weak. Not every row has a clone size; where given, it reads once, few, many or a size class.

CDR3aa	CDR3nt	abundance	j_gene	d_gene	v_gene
CASHREPNTGELFF	TGTGCCAGCCACAGGGAACCGAACACCGGGGAGCTGTTTTTT	.	TRBJ2-2	.	TRBV28
CASSESAGETTSTDTQYF	TGCGCCAGCAGTGAGTCGGCGGGGGAGACTACTAGCACAGATACGCAGTATTTT	once	TRBJ2-3	TRBD2	TRBV10-1
CASRNWGDGANVLTF	TGTGCCAGCAGGAACTGGGGGGACGGGGCCAACGTCCTGACTTTC	.	TRBJ2-6	.	TRBV6-6
CASSVRASGNSEQFF	TGTGCCAGCAGCGTAAGAGCTAGCGGGAACTCTGAGCAGTTCTTC	.	TRBJ2-1	TRBD2	TRBV9
CASRPGQWQMEKLFF	TGTGCCAGCAGGCCGGGACAGTGGCAAATGGAAAAACTGTTTTTT	.	TRBJ1-4	TRBD1	TRBV2
CASSPNTDTQYF	TGTGCCAGCAGCCCTAACACAGATACGCAGTATTTT	.	TRBJ2-3	.	TRBV7-9
CASSLEQGLNEKLFF	TGTGCCAGCAGTTTAGAACAGGGCCTTAATGAAAAACTGTTTTTT	.	TRBJ1-4	.	TRBV2
CASSLTGGPDRNGYTF	TGTGCCAGCAGCCTGACAGGGGGCCCCGATAGGAATGGCTACACCTTC	.	TRBJ1-2	TRBD1	TRBV5-4
CASSLERGSYEQYF	TGTGCCAGCAGTTTAGAGAGGGGGTCCTACGAGCAGTACTTC	once	TRBJ2-7	.	TRBV27
CASSPPGREQYF	TGTGCCAGCAGCCCACCCGGGAGGGAGCAGTACTTC	.	TRBJ2-7	TRBD2	TRBV7-2
CASSSRGFLGQPQHF	TGTGCCAGCAGCTCGAGGGGGTTTTTGGGTCAGCCCCAGCATTTT	once	TRBJ1-5	.	TRBV5-6
CASSLTGYSNQPQHF	TGTGCCAGCAGTTTAACAGGGTATAGCAATCAGCCCCAGCATTTT	.	TRBJ1-5	.	TRBV28
CASSYEHGLAAYEQYF	TGTGCCAGCAGTTATGAACACGGACTAGCGGCCTACGAGCAGTACTTC	.	TRBJ2-7	TRBD2	TRBV6-5
CASSRQGYTGELFF	TGTGCCAGCAGCCGACAGGGGTACACCGGGGAGCTGTTTTTT	.	TRBJ2-2	TRBD1	TRBV7-9
CASSATSGASYEQYF	TGTGCCAGCAGTGCGACTAGCGGGGCATCCTACGAGCAGTACTTC	.	TRBJ2-7	TRBD2	TRBV28
CASSLGLGAETYNEQFF	TGTGCCAGCAGCTTGGGACTCGGAGCGGAAACCTACAATGAGCAGTTCTTC	.	TRBJ2-1	.	TRBV5-4
CASSKGLAGLYEQYF	TGTGCCAGCAGCAAAGGGCTAGCGGGGCTCTACGAGCAGTACTTC	once	TRBJ2-7	.	TRBV21-1
CASQGGAPGNTIYF	TGCGCCAGTCAGGGTGGTGCGCCTGGAAACACCATATATTTT	.	TRBJ1-3	.	TRBV5-1
CASSYLIVQRGYEQYF	TGTGCCAGCAGTTATCTCATCGTTCAGAGGGGGTACGAGCAGTACTTC	.	TRBJ2-7	.	TRBV6-5
CASSISPRGEDTQYF	TGTGCCAGTAGTATATCCCCCCGGGGTGAAGATACGCAGTATTTT	.	TRBJ2-3	.	TRBV19
CASSVVSLAEPSRRKTQYF	TGTGCCAGCAGCGTAGTCAGTCTAGCGGAACCTTCTCGGAGAAAGACCCAGTACTTC	.	TRBJ2-5	TRBD2	TRBV9
CATRQGNAGNTIYF	TGTGCCACCCGACAGGGTAACGCTGGAAACACCATATATTTT	few	TRBJ1-3	TRBD1	TRBV15
CAWSLGSENYGYTF	TGTGCCTGGAGCCTAGGGAGTGAGAACTATGGCTACACCTTC	.	TRBJ1-2	.	TRBV30
CASRPPFREGIHNEQFF	TGTGCCAGCAGGCCCCCTTTCAGGGAGGGTATCCACAATGAGCAGTTCTTC	.	TRBJ2-1	TRBD2	TRBV9
CASTGTGIYEQYF	TGTGCCAGCACCGGGACAGGGATCTACGAGCAGTACTTC	once	TRBJ2-7	TRBD1	TRBV28
CASSLAGVNEQFF	TGTGCCAGCAGCCTAGCAGGGGTCAATGAGCAGTTCTTC	once	TRBJ2-1	.	TRBV7-2
CAGDRGGDTQYF	TGTGCCGGGGACAGGGGGGGAGATACGCAGTATTTT	.	TRBJ2-3	TRBD1	TRBV30
CASSNWAGSTDTQYF	TGCGCCAGCAGCAATTGGGCAGGGAGCACAGATACGCAGTATTTT	.	TRBJ2-3	.	TRBV5-1
CASSLSREQYF	TGTGCCAGCAGCTTGAGCCGGGAGCAGTACTTC	.	TRBJ2-7	.	TRBV5-6
CASSLYQGSNYGYTF	TGTGCCAGCAGTTTATATCAGGGAAGTAACTATGGCTACACCTTC	.	TRBJ1-2	.	TRBV28
CASSPLAGTFAYNEQFF	TGCGCCAGCAGTCCCCTCGCAGGTACTTTCGCCTACAATGAGCAGTTCTTC	.	TRBJ2-1	.	TRBV5-1
CASSEILANTGELFF	TGTGCCAGCAGTGAAATACTAGCGAACACCGGGGAGCTGTTTTTT	.	TRBJ2-2	.	TRBV6-1
CASSLSSGYEQYF	TGTGCCAGCAGCTTGTCGAGCGGGTACGAGCAGTACTTC	.	TRBJ2-7	.	TRBV11-2
CASSPDTTDTQYF	TGTGCCAGCAGTCCTGACACCACAGATACGCAGTATTTT	.	TRBJ2-3	.	TRBV6-6
CASRGTAGGDTQYF	TGTGCCAGCAGGGGTACAGCTGGTGGGGATACGCAGTATTTT	.	TRBJ2-3	.	TRBV6-1
CASSSFSTDTQYF	TGTGCCAGCAGCTCGTTTAGCACAGATACGCAGTATTTT	.	TRBJ2-3	.	TRBV7-3
CASSPTLGGEETQYF	TGTGCCAGCAGCCCTACCTTGGGGGGTGAAGAGACCCAGTACTTC	.	TRBJ2-5	.	TRBV14
CASSPTGTGLNQPQHF	TGCGCCAGCAGTCCGACTGGGACAGGCCTCAATCAGCCCCAGCATTTT	few	TRBJ1-5	TRBD1	TRBV4-1
CASSPRTGGGSYEQYF	TGTGCCAGCAGCCCGAGAACAGGGGGCGGCTCCTACGAGCAGTACTTC	.	TRBJ2-7	TRBD1	TRBV7-6
CASSTGTTAYEQYF	TGTGCCAGTAGTACCGGGACTACTGCCTACGAGCAGTACTTC	.	TRBJ2-7	TRBD2	TRBV19
CASTPGGGAGVNTEAFF	TGTGCCAGCACCCCAGGAGGGGGCGCAGGGGTGAACACTGAAGCTTTCTTT	.	TRBJ1-1	TRBD1	TRBV28
CASSRGLDTDTQYF	TGTGCCAGCAGTAGGGGGCTGGACACAGATACGCAGTATTTT	.	TRBJ2-3	TRBD1	TRBV27
CASSQARGYSGNTIYF	TGCGCCAGCAGCCAAGCTCGGGGTTACTCTGGAAACACCATATATTTT	.	TRBJ1-3	.	TRBV4-3
CASSLAERNTGELFF	TGCGCCAGCAGCCTAGCGGAAAGAAACACCGGGGAGCTGTTTTTT	.	TRBJ2-2	TRBD2	TRBV5-1
CATSNRSGLDTEAFF	TGTGCCACCAGCAACCGTTCAGGGCTCGACACTGAAGCTTTCTTT	.	TRBJ1-1	.	TRBV15
CASSPRLAGGRKTQYF	TGTGCCAGCAGCCCCCGACTAGCGGGGGGTCGAAAGACCCAGTACTTC	.	TRBJ2-5	TRBD2	TRBV7-2
CASSGGTDGGRIYNEQFF	TGTGCCAGCAGTGGGGGGACCGATGGCGGGAGAATATACAATGAGCAGTTCTTC	once	TRBJ2-1	TRBD2	TRBV9
CASIGQGSSYEQYF	TGTGCCAGCATAGGACAGGGGAGCTCCTACGAGCAGTACTTC	.	TRBJ2-7	TRBD1	TRBV28
CASSLDRGGSYEQYF	TGTGCCAGCAGCTTGGACCGCGGGGGGAGCTACGAGCAGTACTTC	.	TRBJ2-7	TRBD2	TRBV7-2
CASSPGQPNTEAFF	TGTGCCAGCTCACCCGGACAGCCGAACACTGAAGCTTTCTTT	few	TRBJ1-1	.	TRBV18
CASSYSGFGYTF	TGTGCCAGCAGTTACTCGGGCTTTGGCTACACCTTC	.	TRBJ1-2	.	TRBV6-5
CAMATGSSYEQYF	TGTGCCATGGCTACAGGGAGCTCCTACGAGCAGTACTTC	.	TRBJ2-7	.	TRBV10-3
CASSSGSSGANVLTF	TGTGCCAGCAGTTCAGGAAGCTCTGGGGCCAACGTCCTGACTTTC	few	TRBJ2-6	.	TRBV28
CASSFPGGVEGETQYF	TGTGCCAGCAGCTTCCCCGGGGGGGTAGAGGGGGAGACCCAGTACTTC	.	TRBJ2-5	TRBD2	TRBV7-9
CASSYDQGLVHF	TGTGCCAGCAGTTACGACCAGGGATTAGTCCACTTT	.	TRBJ1-6	.	TRBV6-6
CSSSHRGFTEAFF	TGTTCCAGCAGCCACAGGGGTTTCACTGAAGCTTTCTTT	.	TRBJ1-1	TRBD1	TRBV7-9
CASSETGDSYEQYF	TGTGCCAGCAGCGAGACAGGGGACTCCTACGAGCAGTACTTC	few	TRBJ2-7	TRBD1	TRBV5-6
CASRLAGLDTQYF	TGTGCCAGCAGACTAGCGGGACTAGATACGCAGTATTTT	few	TRBJ2-3	TRBD2	TRBV7-2